This TCR beta chain was documented in a study of blood T cell repertoires in COVID-19. Study overall: COVID-19 samples, acute and convalescent, were from the United States, Italy and Spain. T cells, B-cell-depleted T cells, or PBMCs supplied cDNA or gDNA.

Germline CDR1 KGHDR, CDR2 SFDVKD. The CDR3 has 15 amino acids. V shed 4 bases, J shed 9 bases, and the junction held 9 bases outside the gene matches. Authors' methods: Reference gene primer amplification yielded estimated nucleated cell counts. TCRdb keeps only in-frame clones here, not all; method: immunoSEQ multiplex PCR. V, J and clone size are those of that table, while D and trimming were read from the DNA. The sample has 270,000 or so clones; approximately 83% are singletons. The rearrangement links TRBV24-1 to TRBJ1-5; 9 bases are a match to TRBD1. This TCR came from a woman aged 45-65 years who had recovered from COVID-19. The sample was peripheral blood. The DNA for the CDR3 is TGTGCCACCAGTGAACCGGGACAGGGACTTGCGCCCCAGCATTTT. This encodes CATSEPGQGLAPQHF.